A single sample is the source of the 20 T cell receptor beta chains below, sequenced in a study of blood T cells in healthy people across ages (dated by TCRdb to about 2015). The library relied on 5' RACE. The instrument given in TCRdb is Illumina HiSeq 2500. A second roughly 6 to 12 cycle PCR used a sample-barcoded 5' primer and a J-beta primer mix. TCRdb cleaned the public reads at Q25 with fastp, built clones with MiXCR and kept in-frame beta chains. Records with the same CDR3 protein are collapsed into one entry carrying the most frequent genes and DNA. The sample table records about 1.4 million distinct CDR3 sequences; around 55% of these occur just once. The ten largest clones add up to roughly 7% of the sample. Sequencing used blood. The receptors shown here come from a man aged 18 to 29 in good health.

The chain is built from TRBV2 and TRBJ2-1; the D gene is possibly TRBD2 (5 bases). The germline gives CDR1 SNHLY, CDR2 FYNNEI. V lost 6 bases and J 8 bases, leaving 11 bases between the germline ends. The CDR3 is 12 amino acids. The CDR3 loop is CASSGGRDEQFF. DNA for the CDR3: TGTGCCAGCAGCGGAGGAAGGGATGAGCAGTTCTTC.

The rearrangement uses TRBV20-1 and TRBJ1-2; TRBD1 matches 9 bases. Germline lookup yields CDR1 DFQATT and CDR2 SNEGSKA (reference sequence). This CDR3 has 11 amino acids. The J segment lost 7 bases and the V segment lost 8 bases, leaving 5 bases of the junction unmatched. The CDR3 sequence is CSPWTGVGYTF. CDR3 coding DNA: TGCAGTCCCTGGACAGGGGTTGGCTACACCTTC.

This clonotype occurred a few times. This rearrangement joins TRBV6-5 to TRBJ2-7, with D maybe TRBD1 (6 bases). The V gene lost 10 bases and the J gene lost 3 bases, with 25 bases spanning the gap. Germline V gene data show CDR1 as MNHEY and CDR2 as SVGAGI. CDR3 length equals 16 residues. The CDR3 region has the DNA TGTGCCATAGCAGTTGGTAGGGGGAGTTGGGGCTACGAGCAGTACTTC. Its translation: CAIAVGRGSWGYEQYF.

This clonotype was counted a few times. An end of the junction does not agree with germline; a read error may underlie this. The chain combines TRBV20-1 with TRBJ1-1; no reliable D call. Germline V gene data show CDR1 as DFQATT and CDR2 as SNEGSKA (reference sequence). This CDR3 contains 11 residues. CDR3 residues: CAGRSRTEAFF. The CDR3 DNA is TGTGCCGGGCGCAGCAGGACTGAAGCTTTCTTT.

This rearrangement joins TRBV4-1 to TRBJ1-4, with D possibly TRBD1 on 5 matching bases. Trimming shortened V by 0 bases and J by 8 bases, and 13 bases separated the two germline ends. Looked up from germline, CDR1 is MGHRA and CDR2 is YSYEKL. The CDR3 runs to 15 residues. The CDR3 reads CASSQDRPSGEKLFF. The DNA of the CDR3 is TGCGCCAGCAGCCAAGATCGACCCTCAGGGGAAAAACTGTTTTTT.

This clonotype occurred a few times. The rearrangement uses TRBV11-2 and TRBJ2-4; D might be TRBD2 (6 bases). The J call is doubtful: the DNA matches TRBJ2-7 better. The CDR3 has 14 residues. Germline CDR1 and CDR2: SGHAT and FQNNGV. The CDR3: CASRRGGESYEQYF. CDR3 coding DNA: TGTGCCAGCAGACGCGGAGGGGAGTCCTACGAGCAGTACTTC.

V gene TRBV6-2 or TRBV6-3 combines with J gene TRBJ2-1; D gene uncertain. The CDR3 runs 16 residues. V was pared by 5 bases and J by 7 bases, with 21 bases between. Germline V gene lookup returns CDR1 MNHEY and CDR2 SVGEGT. The CDR3 sequence is CASSPPTLSLVNEQFF. The CDR3 coding sequence is TGTGCCAGCAGTCCCCCGACACTCTCGCTGGTGAATGAGCAGTTCTTC.

The sample holds a few counts of this clonotype. The chain employs TRBV5-1 and TRBJ2-3; TRBD2 matches 8 bases. CDR1 and CDR2 from the germline V gene are SGHRS and YFSETQ. The V segment lost 2 bases and the J segment 3 bases; nucleotides outside the gene matches: 8. The CDR3 is made up of 16 amino acids. The CDR3 sequence is CASSLTPGLGTDTQYF. The CDR3 DNA sequence: TGCGCCAGCAGCTTAACCCCGGGACTAGGAACAGATACGCAGTATTTT.

V usage is TRBV4-2 and J usage is TRBJ2-5; 7 bases line up with TRBD2. The CDR3 has 16 residues. Germline trimming cut 5 bases from V and 5 bases from J; bases unmatched to any gene: 14. Germline V CDR1 and CDR2: LGHNA, YNFKEQ. CDR3 DNA: TGTGCCAGCAGCAAAAACGGCGGGGGAGTCCGGGAGACCCAGTACTTC. Translation gives CASSKNGGGVRETQYF.

The J gene is TRBJ1-1, the V gene TRBV7-9; possible D gene TRBD1, 5 bases. V was pared by 5 bases and J by 7 bases, with 20 bases between. The CDR3 is made up of 15 amino acids. Germline values: CDR1 SEHNR, CDR2 FQNEAQ (reference sequence). CDR3 region: CASSEKTVEVCEAFF. The CDR3 DNA reads TGTGCCAGCAGCGAGAAGACAGTCGAAGTATGTGAAGCTTTCTTT.

The chain recombines TRBV6-2 or TRBV6-3 with TRBJ2-1, with 9 bases aligning to TRBD2. The last part of the DNA fits TRBJ2-7 better; the J call may be wrong. Germline values: CDR1 MNHEY, CDR2 SVGEGT. The CDR3 has 14 amino acids. CDR3 residues: CATGGGGGDYEQYF. In DNA form, the CDR3 reads TGTGCCACTGGCGGCGGGGGGGGCGACTACGAGCAGTACTTC.

CDR3 amino acids: CSASREGYGYTF. The DNA for the CDR3 is TGCAGTGCTAGCAGGGAGGGCTATGGCTACACCTTC. The V call is TRBV20-1, the J call TRBJ1-2; maybe TRBD1 (5 bases). The germline V gene encodes CDR1 DFQATT and CDR2 SNEGSKA (reference sequence). V lost 3 bases, J lost 4 bases, and 9 bases lay in between. The CDR3 has 12 residues.

The sample holds one count of this clonotype. The chain is built from TRBV12-3 or TRBV12-4 and TRBJ1-1; D is unresolved. The CDR3 loop spans 12 amino acids. V lost 8 bases to trimming and J lost 1 base, with 8 bases between them. In nucleotides, the CDR3 is TGTGCCAGCGACGGTTGGAACACTGAAGCTTTCTTT. It specifies CASDGWNTEAFF.

Only a few counts were recorded for this clonotype. The chain uses TRBV7-6 and TRBJ2-3; D is unclear. CDR1 and CDR2 from the germline V gene are SGHVS and FNYEAQ. The V and J ends lost 5 bases and 2 bases respectively, with 14 bases between them. CDR3 length equals 15 residues. CDR3 bases: TGTGCCAGCAGCCCAGCAACGCGGTTCACAGATACGCAGTATTTT. It translates to CASSPATRFTDTQYF.

The chain employs TRBV19 and TRBJ2-7; D is undetermined. Trimming pared 4 bases from V and 4 bases from J, leaving 11 bases between. The CDR3 extends over 13 amino acids. Germline V gives CDR1 LNHDA, CDR2 SQIVND (reference sequence). Here the CDR3 reads CASSTATQYEQYF. The CDR3 DNA is TGTGCCAGTAGTACTGCGACCCAATACGAGCAGTACTTC.

The rearrangement joins TRBV4-2 to TRBJ2-2; either TRBD1 or TRBD2 may fit D (5 bases each). This CDR3 region has 16 residues. CDR1 and CDR2 (germline): LGHNA, YNFKEQ. Trimming pared 0 bases from V and 6 bases from J, leaving 14 bases between. CDR3 sequence (DNA): TGTGCCAGCAGCCAAGAAGCCCCGGGACCCGCCGGGGAGCTGTTTTTT. It codes for CASSQEAPGPAGELFF.

The chain couples TRBV28 to TRBJ2-5, with 10 bases that match TRBD2. V gave up 6 bases and J gave up 4 bases; unmatched junction bases: 8. Germline-derived CDR1 and CDR2 are MDHEN and SYDVKM. This CDR3 region has 15 residues. CDR3 nucleotide sequence: TGTGCCAGCAGCCCGGGACTAGCGAGTTTAGAGACCCAGTACTTC. As protein: CASSPGLASLETQYF.

The chain is built from TRBV20-1 and TRBJ2-3; 10 nucleotides match TRBD2. Looked up from germline, CDR1 is DFQATT and CDR2 is SNEGSKA (reference sequence). Trimming cost V 0 bases and J 3 bases; bases outside gene matches: 15. This CDR3 region has 19 residues. For the CDR3, the DNA is TGCAGTGCTAGAGATTGGGAGGCTAGCGGGAGTATTGGAACAGATACGCAGTATTTT. Its protein product is CSARDWEASGSIGTDTQYF.

The V call is TRBV5-1, the J call TRBJ2-3; D is possibly TRBD1 (6 bases). Looked up from germline, CDR1 is SGHRS and CDR2 is YFSETQ. The V and J ends lost 7 bases and 1 base respectively, with 13 bases between them. This CDR3 region has 14 residues. CDR3 sequence (DNA): TGCGCCAGCGCTGAGGCAGGGGGCACAGATACGCAGTATTTT. Amino acid sequence: CASAEAGGTDTQYF.

This chain connects TRBV20-1 to TRBJ1-2; 7 bases are shared with TRBD1. V lost 5 bases, J lost 0 bases, and 3 bases stayed unmatched. Germline V CDR1 and CDR2: DFQATT, SNEGSKA (reference sequence). The CDR3 contains 13 residues. The CDR3 reads CSAGDRTNYGYTF. CDR3 nucleotides: TGCAGTGCTGGGGACAGAACTAACTATGGCTACACCTTC.